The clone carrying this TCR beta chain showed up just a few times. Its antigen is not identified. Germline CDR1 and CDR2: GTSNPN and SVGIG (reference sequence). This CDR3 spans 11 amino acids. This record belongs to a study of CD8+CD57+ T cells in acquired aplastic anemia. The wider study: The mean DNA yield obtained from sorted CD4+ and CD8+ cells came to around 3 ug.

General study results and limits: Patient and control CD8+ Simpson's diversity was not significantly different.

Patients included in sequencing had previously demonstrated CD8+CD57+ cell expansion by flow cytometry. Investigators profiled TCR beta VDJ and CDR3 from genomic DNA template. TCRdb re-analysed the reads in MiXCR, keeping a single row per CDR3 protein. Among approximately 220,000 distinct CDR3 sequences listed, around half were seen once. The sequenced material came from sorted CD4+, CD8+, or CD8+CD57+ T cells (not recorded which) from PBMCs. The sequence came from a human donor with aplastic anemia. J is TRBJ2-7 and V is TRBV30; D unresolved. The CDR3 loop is CSIRDLYEQYF. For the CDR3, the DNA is TGTTCCATACGCGACTTATACGAGCAGTACTTC.